The 31 T cell receptor beta chains below come from one sample, sequenced in a study of blood T cell repertoires in COVID-19. Produced via immunoSEQ multiplex PCR; TCRdb's table is partial and in-frame only. The table records about 160,000 clones, roughly 90% of them present only once. Sequenced: PBMCs or T cells enriched from blood (not recorded which). The receptors were sampled from a woman aged 45-60 years who had recovered from COVID-19.

J is TRBJ2-5 and V is TRBV19; no clear D gene. The CDR3 totals 14 residues. Germline CDR1 and CDR2: LNHDA and SQIVND (reference sequence). Trimming cost V 3 bases and J 1 base, with 9 bases left between them. The DNA of the CDR3 is TGTGCCAGTAGTATCGGTGGGCCCCAAGAGACCCAGTACTTC. This encodes CASSIGGPQETQYF.

This rearrangement joins TRBV7-2 to TRBJ2-3; no reliable D call. Trimming took 1 base from V and 2 from J, leaving 10 bases between them. The CDR3 runs to 15 residues. Germline-derived CDR1 and CDR2 are SGHTA and FQGNSA. CDR3 nucleotides: TGTGCCAGCAGCTTAGGCCCCTCCTACACAGATACGCAGTATTTT. Protein: CASSLGPSYTDTQYF.

This chain joins TRBV25-1 and TRBJ1-1, with D unclear. The CDR3 is 15 residues long. Trimming removed 6 bases from V and 4 bases from J, with 18 bases in between. CDR1 and CDR2 from the germline V gene are MGHDK and SYGVNS. CDR3 loop: CASRPAAGSGTEAFF. CDR3 DNA: TGTGCCAGCAGACCTGCCGCGGGGTCGGGCACTGAAGCTTTCTTT.

The V and J genes are TRBV9 and TRBJ1-1; weak D call: TRBD1 (5 bases). Germline CDR1 and CDR2: SGDLS and YYNGEE. V lost 4 bases and J 1 base, leaving 11 bases between the germline ends. This CDR3 is 14 amino acids long. CDR3 protein: CASSSSGGNTEAFF. DNA of the CDR3: TGTGCCAGCAGCTCCTCCGGGGGGAACACTGAAGCTTTCTTT.

The gene calls are TRBV5-4 and TRBJ1-2, with 7 bases aligning to TRBD1. The CDR3 consists of 16 residues. From germline, CDR1 is SGHNT and CDR2 YYREEE (reference sequence). V shed 1 base and J 4 bases; nucleotides not matched to a gene: 10. The CDR3 DNA sequence: TGTGCCAGCAGCTTGTTGGACAGGAGGTCCCTCTATGGCTACACCTTC. Protein: CASSLLDRRSLYGYTF. Full variable domain (remainder filled in from reference TRBV5-4 and TRBJ1-2): ETGVTQSPTHLIKTRGQQVTLRCSSQSGHNTVSWYQQALGQGPQFIFQYYREEENGRGNFPPRFSGLQFPNYSSELNVNALELDDSALYLCASSLLDRRSLYGYTFGSGTRLTVV.

V is TRBV19 and J is TRBJ2-1; TRBD2 matches 10 bases. V was pared by 3 bases and J by 5 bases, with 4 bases of the junction left unmatched. Germline values: CDR1 LNHDA, CDR2 SQIVND (reference sequence). The CDR3 runs to 15 residues. The CDR3 nucleotides are TGTGCCAGTAGTATGACTAGCGGGTTACACAATGAGCAGTTCTTC. It specifies CASSMTSGLHNEQFF.

CDR3 coding DNA: TGTGCCAGCAGCAAGAGCGGGGGGGTTATAGAGACCCAGTACTTC. It yields the protein CASSKSGGVIETQYF. The chain uses TRBV2 and TRBJ2-5; TRBD2 matches at 10 bases. The CDR3 has 15 residues. Germline CDR1 is SNHLY and CDR2 is FYNNEI. V shed 6 bases and J 4 bases; nucleotides not matched to a gene: 8. Full variable domain (rest looked up from reference TRBV2 and TRBJ2-5): EPEVTQTPSHQVTQMGQEVILRCVPISNHLYFYWYRQILGQKVEFLVSFYNNEISEKSEIFDDQFSVERPDGSNFTLKIRSTKLEDSAMYFCASSKSGGVIETQYFGPGTRLLVL.

The genes are TRBV5-4 and TRBJ2-3; D not certain. The CDR3 has 13 residues. Germline-derived CDR1 and CDR2 are SGHNT and YYREEE (reference sequence). V was cut by 0 bases and J by 4 bases, with 6 bases left in between. In DNA form, the CDR3 reads TGTGCCAGCAGCTTGGGTAAGCCAGATACGCAGTATTTT. Translating it yields CASSLGKPDTQYF.

The CDR3 reads CASSALTGTGSREQYF. The CDR3 DNA is TGTGCCAGCAGTGCCCTAACCGGGACAGGGTCCCGGGAGCAGTACTTC. The chain links TRBV27 to TRBJ2-7, with 9 nucleotides matching TRBD1. Trimming took 5 bases from V and 7 from J; bases not matched to a gene: 15. Germline V gene sequence: CDR1 MNHEY, CDR2 SMNVEV (reference sequence). The CDR3 contains 16 residues.

The V gene is TRBV7-2, the J gene TRBJ2-4, with 10 bases matching TRBD1. The CDR3 length is 13 residues. The V segment lost 7 bases and the J segment 7 bases; nucleotides outside the gene matches: 4. Germline values: CDR1 SGHTA, CDR2 FQGNSA. The CDR3 reads CASTLTGGNIQYF. CDR3 nucleotides: TGTGCCAGCACCCTGACAGGGGGCAACATTCAGTACTTC.

The chain links TRBV24-1 to TRBJ2-1; 11 bases are shared with TRBD2. The CDR3 covers 13 residues. Germline CDR1 reads KGHDR; CDR2 reads SFDVKD. After removal of 9 bases from V and 7 bases from J, the junction contained 4 bases not matched to a gene. The CDR3 here is CATGTSGRNEQFF. Here the CDR3 DNA reads TGTGCCACCGGGACTAGCGGTAGAAATGAGCAGTTCTTC.

This chain links TRBV5-6 with TRBJ1-5, with no clear D. Per the germline V gene, CDR1 is SGHDT and CDR2 is YYEEEE. The CDR3 length is 12 residues. Deletions cut 2 bases from V and 7 bases from J, with 7 bases between. As DNA, the CDR3 is TGTGCCAGCAGCTTCGGGAAGCAGCCCCAGCATTTT. It codes for CASSFGKQPQHF.

DNA of the CDR3: TGCAGCGTTGAAGGCTCGGGAAGGGATGAGCAGTTCTTC. Translating gives CSVEGSGRDEQFF. J is TRBJ2-1 and V is TRBV29-1, with D possibly TRBD2 on 5 matching bases. This CDR3 is built from 13 residues. Trimming removed 1 base at V and 8 bases at J, with 12 bases between. From germline, CDR1 is SQVTM and CDR2 ANQGSEA.

In the case of this clone: An end of the junction does not agree with germline; a read error may underlie this. CDR3 bases: TGTGCCAGCAGCTCGCAGGGAGGTTCCTCCGAGCAGTACTTC. It codes for CASSSQGGSSEQYF. The chain recombines TRBV11-2 with TRBJ2-7, with D maybe TRBD2 (6 bases). Germline lookup yields CDR1 SGHAT and CDR2 FQNNGV. This CDR3 comprises 14 residues.

The chain couples TRBV5-1 to TRBJ2-7, with TRBD2 matching over 7 bases. The CDR3 is 14 residues long. From germline, CDR1 is SGHRS and CDR2 YFSETQ. Germline trimming cut 2 bases from V and 5 bases from J; bases unmatched to any gene: 7. CDR3 protein: CASSLSGVINEQYF. CDR3 sequence (DNA): TGCGCCAGCAGCTTAAGCGGGGTTATAAACGAGCAGTACTTC.

The chain uses TRBV4-2 and TRBJ2-6, with a weak D call TRBD1 (6 bases). The CDR3 runs 18 residues. Trimming stripped 0 bases from V and 2 bases from J, with 14 bases between. Germline CDR1 and CDR2: LGHNA and YNFKEQ. The CDR3: CASSQDTNRDTGANVLTF. In nucleotides, the CDR3 is TGTGCCAGCAGCCAAGACACTAACCGGGACACTGGGGCCAACGTCCTGACTTTC.

V gene TRBV9 combines with J gene TRBJ1-1; D unclear. CDR1 is SGDLS, CDR2 YYNGEE, per germline. This CDR3 contains 14 residues. The ends were cut back, 3 bases at V and 1 base at J, with 10 bases in the middle. Here the CDR3 DNA reads TGTGCCAGCAGCGGGTTACAGACGAACACTGAAGCTTTCTTT. Its protein is CASSGLQTNTEAFF.

This chain connects TRBV5-1 to TRBJ1-1; D not resolved. CDR1 is SGHRS, CDR2 YFSETQ, per germline. The ends were cut back, 0 bases at V and 8 bases at J, with 5 bases in the middle. The CDR3 runs to 11 residues. CDR3 sequence: CASSLVGEAFF. CDR3 in DNA: TGCGCCAGCAGCTTGGTGGGCGAAGCTTTCTTT.

The genes are TRBV7-9 and TRBJ1-3, with D possibly TRBD1 on 5 matching bases. V lost 1 base and J lost 0, with 10 bases in between. The CDR3 length is 16 residues. Germline V gene sequence: CDR1 SEHNR, CDR2 FQNEAQ (reference sequence). The CDR3 here is CASSLVAGPSGNTIYF. CDR3 coding DNA: TGTGCCAGCAGCTTAGTCGCAGGGCCCTCTGGAAACACCATATATTTT.

The count of this clone is one. The chain employs TRBV5-4 and TRBJ2-2; TRBD2 agrees at 15 bases. This CDR3 spans 16 amino acids. Trimming cost V 3 bases and J 6 bases; bases outside gene matches: 3. Germline CDR1 is SGHNT and CDR2 is YYREEE (reference sequence). In nucleotides, the CDR3 is TGTGCCAGCAGCTCCGGACTAGCGGGGGGGCCCGGGGAGCTGTTTTTT. As protein: CASSSGLAGGPGELFF.

V is TRBV7-3 and J is TRBJ1-1; D ambiguous. The CDR3 has 15 amino acids. Germline V gene lookup returns CDR1 SGHTA and CDR2 FQGTGA. Trimming took off 5 bases at V and 0 bases at J, with 13 bases between the two ends. Written as DNA, the CDR3 is TGTGCCAGCAGCCTACAACCACTAATGAACACTGAAGCTTTCTTT. Its protein product is CASSLQPLMNTEAFF.

This clone was recorded a few times. This rearrangement joins TRBV19 to TRBJ2-5; 9 nucleotides line up with TRBD1. The V gene end was trimmed by 5 bases and the J gene end by 4 bases; junction bases not matched to a gene: 5. CDR3 length equals 14 residues. Germline-derived CDR1 and CDR2 are LNHDA and SQIVND (reference sequence). CDR3 coding DNA: TGTGCCAGTAGTTCTGGACAGGGGACAGAGACCCAGTACTTC. Translated, it gives CASSSGQGTETQYF.

The rearrangement uses TRBV6-6 and TRBJ1-4; D ambiguous. This CDR3 is built from 15 residues. The V end was cut by 4 bases, the J end by 4 bases, with 13 bases between. Looked up from germline, CDR1 is MNHNY and CDR2 is SVGAGI (reference sequence). CDR3 residues: CASSLGRPLNEKLFF. The CDR3 nucleotides are TGTGCCAGCAGTTTGGGCAGGCCCCTTAATGAAAAACTGTTTTTT.

The V call is TRBV5-6, the J call TRBJ1-1; 7 nucleotides match TRBD1. V lost 4 bases, J lost 3 bases, and 6 bases stayed unmatched. Germline lookup yields CDR1 SGHDT and CDR2 YYEEEE. The CDR3 has 14 residues. DNA for the CDR3: TGTGCCAGCAGCCGTAACAGGGGCGACACTGAAGCTTTCTTT. The encoded protein is CASSRNRGDTEAFF.

This chain connects TRBV27 to TRBJ2-6; no clear D. V lost 4 bases to trimming and J lost 0 bases, with 4 bases between them. CDR3 size: 14 residues. The germline CDR1 and CDR2 sequences are MNHEY and SMNVEV (reference sequence). The CDR3 bases are TGTGCCAGCAGTTCAGACTCTGGGGCCAACGTCCTGACTTTC. Translating gives CASSSDSGANVLTF.

This clone is a singleton in its sample. V and J are TRBV18 and TRBJ1-4; D is uncertain. CDR3 length: 16 amino acids. Deletions cut 4 bases from V and 3 bases from J, with 15 bases between. In germline, CDR1 is KGHSH, CDR2 LQKENI. The CDR3 here is CASSRTGSLANEKLFF. Here the CDR3 DNA reads TGTGCCAGCTCACGGACGGGATCACTGGCTAATGAAAAACTGTTTTTT.

The chain uses TRBV4-1 and TRBJ2-3, with 9 bases aligning to TRBD2. Germline V CDR1 and CDR2: MGHRA, YSYEKL. The CDR3 spans 20 residues. Germline trimming cut 2 bases from V and 0 bases from J; bases unmatched to any gene: 15. The CDR3, as DNA: TGCGCCAGCAGCCAACCTAATCTCCTAGCGGGGAGAACTAGCACAGATACGCAGTATTTT. Its protein is CASSQPNLLAGRTSTDTQYF.

V is TRBV5-1 and J is TRBJ2-7; 8 bases align to TRBD1. CDR3 length: 12 amino acids. Germline CDR1 and CDR2: SGHRS and YFSETQ. With V trimmed by 4 bases and J by 6 bases, 3 bases remained unmatched. This CDR3 is CASSPRGPEQYF. The CDR3 region has the DNA TGCGCCAGCAGCCCCAGGGGGCCCGAGCAGTACTTC.

V and J are TRBV7-9 and TRBJ1-1, with 10 bases matching TRBD1. Germline trimming cut 5 bases from V and 6 bases from J; bases unmatched to any gene: 6. The CDR3 is 14 amino acids. From germline, CDR1 is SEHNR and CDR2 FQNEAQ (reference sequence). DNA for the CDR3: TGTGCCAGCAGCGACCTAGGACAGGGGGCTGAAGCTTTCTTT. It codes for CASSDLGQGAEAFF.

This sequence joins TRBV4-3 and TRBJ1-4, with D possibly being TRBD1 (5 bases). V lost 0 bases and J 4 bases, leaving 15 bases between the germline ends. Germline CDR1 is LGHNA and CDR2 is YSLEER. The CDR3 consists of 17 residues. Here the CDR3 reads CASSQEFKQGGNEKLFF. The DNA of the CDR3 is TGCGCCAGCAGCCAAGAATTTAAGCAGGGTGGTAATGAAAAACTGTTTTTT.

This chain links TRBV4-3 with TRBJ1-4; 7 bases fit TRBD1. With V trimmed by 0 bases and J by 8 bases, 6 bases remained unmatched. The CDR3 extends over 15 amino acids. The V gene's germline CDR1 is LGHNA and CDR2 YSLEER. In nucleotides, the CDR3 is TGCGCCAGCAGCCAAGATTCAGGGGGTGGGGAAAAACTGTTTTTT. Its protein is CASSQDSGGGEKLFF.